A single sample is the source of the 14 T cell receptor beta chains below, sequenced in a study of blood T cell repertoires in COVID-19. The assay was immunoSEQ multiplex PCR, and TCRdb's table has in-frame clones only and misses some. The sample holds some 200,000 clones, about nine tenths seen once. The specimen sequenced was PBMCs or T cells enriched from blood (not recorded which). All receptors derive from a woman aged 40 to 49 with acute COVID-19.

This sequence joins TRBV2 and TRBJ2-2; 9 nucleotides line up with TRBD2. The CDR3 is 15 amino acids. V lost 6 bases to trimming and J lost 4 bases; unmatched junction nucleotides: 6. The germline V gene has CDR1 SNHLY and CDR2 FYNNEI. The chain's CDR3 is CASRYSGGGTGELFF. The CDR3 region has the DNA TGTGCCAGCAGGTATAGCGGGGGAGGCACCGGGGAGCTGTTTTTT.

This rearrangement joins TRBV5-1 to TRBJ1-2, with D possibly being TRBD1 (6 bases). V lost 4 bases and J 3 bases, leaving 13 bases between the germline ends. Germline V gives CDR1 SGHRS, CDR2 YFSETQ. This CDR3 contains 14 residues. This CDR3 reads CASSKGQVDYGYTF. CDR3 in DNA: TGCGCCAGCAGCAAGGGACAAGTGGACTATGGCTACACCTTC.

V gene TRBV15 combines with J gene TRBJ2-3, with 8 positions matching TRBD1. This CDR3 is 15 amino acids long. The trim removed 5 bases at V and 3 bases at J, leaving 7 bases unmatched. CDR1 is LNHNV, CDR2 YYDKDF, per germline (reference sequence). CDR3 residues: CATSEGQGRTDTQYF. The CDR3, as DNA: TGTGCCACCAGCGAAGGACAGGGACGAACAGATACGCAGTATTTT.

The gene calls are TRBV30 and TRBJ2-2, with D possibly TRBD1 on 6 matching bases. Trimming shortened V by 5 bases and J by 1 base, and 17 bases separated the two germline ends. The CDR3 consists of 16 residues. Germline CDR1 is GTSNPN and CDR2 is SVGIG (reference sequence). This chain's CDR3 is CAWWDLQTGNTGELFF. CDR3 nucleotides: TGTGCCTGGTGGGACCTCCAGACAGGGAACACCGGGGAGCTGTTTTTT. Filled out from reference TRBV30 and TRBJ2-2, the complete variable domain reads SQTIHQWPATLVQPVGSPLSLECTVEGTSNPNLYWYRQAAGRGLQLLFYSVGIGQISSEVPQNLSASRPQDRQFILSSKKLLLSDSGFYLCAWWDLQTGNTGELFFGEGSRLTVL.

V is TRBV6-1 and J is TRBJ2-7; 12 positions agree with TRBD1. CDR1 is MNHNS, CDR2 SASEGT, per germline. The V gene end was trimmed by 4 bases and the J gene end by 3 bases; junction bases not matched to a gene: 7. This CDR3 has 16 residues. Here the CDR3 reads CASSVSGTGGFYEQYV. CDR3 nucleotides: TGTGCCAGCAGTGTAAGTGGGACAGGGGGCTTCTACGAGCAGTACGTC.

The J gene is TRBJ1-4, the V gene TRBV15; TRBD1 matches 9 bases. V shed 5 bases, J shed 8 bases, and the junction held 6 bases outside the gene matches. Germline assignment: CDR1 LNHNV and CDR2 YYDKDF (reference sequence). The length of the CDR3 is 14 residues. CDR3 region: CATSGQGPQEKLFF. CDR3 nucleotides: TGTGCCACCAGCGGACAGGGGCCGCAGGAAAAACTGTTTTTT.

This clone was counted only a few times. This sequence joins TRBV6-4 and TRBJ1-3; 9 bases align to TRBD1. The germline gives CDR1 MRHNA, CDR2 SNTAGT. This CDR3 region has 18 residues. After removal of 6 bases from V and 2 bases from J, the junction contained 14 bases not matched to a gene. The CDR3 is CASRGLGVQGATGNTIYF. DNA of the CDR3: TGTGCCAGCAGGGGACTAGGAGTACAGGGGGCAACTGGAAACACCATATATTTT.

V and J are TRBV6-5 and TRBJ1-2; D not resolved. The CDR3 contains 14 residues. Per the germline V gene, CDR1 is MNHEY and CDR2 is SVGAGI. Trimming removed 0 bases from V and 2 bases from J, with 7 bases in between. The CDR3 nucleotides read TGTGCCAGCAGTTACTCCCCCAGAAACTATGGCTACACCTTC. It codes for CASSYSPRNYGYTF.

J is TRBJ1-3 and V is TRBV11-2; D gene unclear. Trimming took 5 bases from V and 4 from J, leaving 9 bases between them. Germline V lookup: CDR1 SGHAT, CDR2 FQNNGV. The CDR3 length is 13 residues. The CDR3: CASSPSRGNTIYF. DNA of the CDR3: TGTGCCAGCAGCCCGTCCCGGGGAAACACCATATATTTT. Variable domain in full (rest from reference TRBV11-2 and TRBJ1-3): EAGVAQSPRYKIIEKRQSVAFWCNPISGHATLYWYQQILGQGPKLLIQFQNNGVVDDSQLPKDRFSAERLKGVDSTLKIQPAKLEDSAVYLCASSPSRGNTIYFGEGSWLTVV.

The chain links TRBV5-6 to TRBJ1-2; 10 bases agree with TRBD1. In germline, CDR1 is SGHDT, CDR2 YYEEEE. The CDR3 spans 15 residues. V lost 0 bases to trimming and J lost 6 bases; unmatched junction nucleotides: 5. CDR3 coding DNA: TGTGCCAGCAGCTTGGAAGGGACAGGGGTGGATGGCTACACCTTC. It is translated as CASSLEGTGVDGYTF.

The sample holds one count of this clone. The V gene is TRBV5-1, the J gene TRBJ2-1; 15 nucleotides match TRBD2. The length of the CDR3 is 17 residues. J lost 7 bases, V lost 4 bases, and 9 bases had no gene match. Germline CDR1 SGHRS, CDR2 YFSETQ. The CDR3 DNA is TGCGCCAGCAGCCTGGACGGGACTAGCGGGGGGACTAATGAGCAGTTCTTC. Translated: CASSLDGTSGGTNEQFF.

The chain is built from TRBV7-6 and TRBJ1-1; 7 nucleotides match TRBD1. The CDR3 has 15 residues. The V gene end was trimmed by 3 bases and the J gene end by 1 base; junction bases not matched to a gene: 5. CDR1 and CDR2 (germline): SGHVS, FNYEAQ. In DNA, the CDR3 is TGTGCCAGCAGCTTGGAGACAGGGAGGAACACTGAAGCTTTCTTT. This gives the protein CASSLETGRNTEAFF.

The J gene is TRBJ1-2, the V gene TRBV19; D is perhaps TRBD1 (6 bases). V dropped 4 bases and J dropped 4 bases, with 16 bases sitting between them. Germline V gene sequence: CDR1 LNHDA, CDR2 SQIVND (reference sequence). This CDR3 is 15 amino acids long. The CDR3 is CASSRGGADPYGYTF. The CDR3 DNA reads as TGTGCCAGTAGTAGGGGGGGCGCGGACCCCTATGGCTACACCTTC.

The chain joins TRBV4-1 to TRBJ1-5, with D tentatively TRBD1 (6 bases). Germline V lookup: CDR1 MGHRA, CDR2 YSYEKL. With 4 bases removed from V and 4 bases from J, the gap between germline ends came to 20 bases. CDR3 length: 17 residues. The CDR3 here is CASSLSVGGGRNQPQHF. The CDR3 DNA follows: TGCGCCAGCAGCCTGAGCGTTGGCGGGGGGCGAAATCAGCCCCAGCATTTT.